This T cell receptor beta chain emerged from a study of cytomegalovirus exposure and HLA in healthy donors. PCR primers comprised 60 Vbeta and 13 Jbeta primers. Sequenced by immunoSEQ multiplex PCR; TCRdb stores in-frame clones only, minus some. The sample has 100,000 to 150,000 clones, approximately 75% seen once. Germline V gives CDR1 MNHEY, CDR2 SMNVEV (reference sequence). The CDR3 loop spans 17 amino acids. V lost 6 bases to trimming and J lost 9 bases; unmatched junction nucleotides: 13. V and J are TRBV27 and TRBJ1-6, with 11 bases lining up with TRBD1. Sequencing was done on a sample of PBMCs. The clonotype was recovered from a woman in her 50s in good health and CMV-seronegative. CDR3 nucleotides: TGTGCCAGCAGACCCCGGACAGGGGGCGCGGTGATTTCACCCCTCCACTTT. Translated: CASRPRTGGAVISPLHF.